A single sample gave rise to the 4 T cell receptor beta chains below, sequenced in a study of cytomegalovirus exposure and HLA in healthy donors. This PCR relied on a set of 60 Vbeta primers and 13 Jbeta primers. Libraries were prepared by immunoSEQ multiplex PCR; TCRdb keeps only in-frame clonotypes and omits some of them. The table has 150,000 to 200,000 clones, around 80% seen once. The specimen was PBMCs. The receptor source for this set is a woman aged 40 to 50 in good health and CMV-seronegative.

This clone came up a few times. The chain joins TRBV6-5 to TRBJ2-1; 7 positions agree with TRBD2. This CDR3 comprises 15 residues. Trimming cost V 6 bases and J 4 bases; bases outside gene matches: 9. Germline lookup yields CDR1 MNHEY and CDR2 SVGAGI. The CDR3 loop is CASRILAQTYNEQFF. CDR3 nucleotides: TGTGCCAGCAGGATACTAGCGCAGACTTACAATGAGCAGTTCTTC.

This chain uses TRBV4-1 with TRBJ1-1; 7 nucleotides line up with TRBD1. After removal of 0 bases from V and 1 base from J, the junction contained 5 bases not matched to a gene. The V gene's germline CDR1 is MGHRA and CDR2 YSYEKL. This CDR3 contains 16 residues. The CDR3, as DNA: TGCGCCAGCAGCCAAGAAGGGGGCGCAGGGAACACTGAAGCTTTCTTT. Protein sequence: CASSQEGGAGNTEAFF.

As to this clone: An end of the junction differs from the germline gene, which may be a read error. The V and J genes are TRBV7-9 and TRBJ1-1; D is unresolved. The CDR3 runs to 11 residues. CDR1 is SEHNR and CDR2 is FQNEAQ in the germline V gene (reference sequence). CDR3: CSSSGGIEAFF. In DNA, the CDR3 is TGTTCCAGCAGTGGAGGGATTGAAGCTTTCTTT.

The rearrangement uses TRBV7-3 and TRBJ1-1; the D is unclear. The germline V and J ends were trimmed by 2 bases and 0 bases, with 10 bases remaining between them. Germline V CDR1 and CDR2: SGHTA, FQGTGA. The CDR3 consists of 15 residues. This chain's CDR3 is CASSLEASLNTEAFF. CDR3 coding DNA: TGTGCCAGCAGCTTAGAGGCATCTTTGAACACTGAAGCTTTCTTT.